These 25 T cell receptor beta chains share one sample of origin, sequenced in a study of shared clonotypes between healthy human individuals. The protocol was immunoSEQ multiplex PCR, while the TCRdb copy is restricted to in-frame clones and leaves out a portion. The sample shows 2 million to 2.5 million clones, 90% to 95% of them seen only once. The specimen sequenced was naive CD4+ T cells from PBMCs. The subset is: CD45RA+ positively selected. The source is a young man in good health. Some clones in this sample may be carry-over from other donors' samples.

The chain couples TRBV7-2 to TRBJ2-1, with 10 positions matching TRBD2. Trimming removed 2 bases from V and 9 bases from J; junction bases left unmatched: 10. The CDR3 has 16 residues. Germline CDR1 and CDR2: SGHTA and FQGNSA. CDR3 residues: CASSLFSAGGQGEQFF. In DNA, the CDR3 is TGTGCCAGCAGCTTATTTTCAGCGGGAGGGCAGGGTGAGCAGTTCTTC.

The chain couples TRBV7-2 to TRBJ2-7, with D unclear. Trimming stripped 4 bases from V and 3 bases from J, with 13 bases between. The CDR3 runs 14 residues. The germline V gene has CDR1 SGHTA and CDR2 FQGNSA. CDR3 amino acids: CASSSIGPVYEQYF. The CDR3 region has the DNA TGTGCCAGCAGCTCCATCGGGCCGGTCTACGAGCAGTACTTC. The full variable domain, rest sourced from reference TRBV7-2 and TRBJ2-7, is GAGVSQSPSNKVTEKGKDVELRCDPISGHTALYWYRQSLGQGLEFLIYFQGNSAPDKSGLPSDRFSAERTGGSVSTLTIQRTQQEDSAVYLCASSSIGPVYEQYFGPGTRLTVT.

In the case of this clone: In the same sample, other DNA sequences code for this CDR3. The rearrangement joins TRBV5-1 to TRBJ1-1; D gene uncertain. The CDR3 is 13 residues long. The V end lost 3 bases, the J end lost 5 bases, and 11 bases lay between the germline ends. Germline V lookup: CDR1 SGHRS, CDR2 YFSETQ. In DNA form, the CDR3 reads TGCGCCAGCAGCTCCCGCACGGGGACTGAAGCTTTCTTT. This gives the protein CASSSRTGTEAFF. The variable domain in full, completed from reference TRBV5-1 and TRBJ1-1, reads KAGVTQTPRYLIKTRGQQVTLSCSPISGHRSVSWYQQTPGQGLQFLFEYFSETQRNKGNFPGRFSGRQFSNSRSEMNVSTLELGDSALYLCASSSRTGTEAFFGQGTRLTVV.

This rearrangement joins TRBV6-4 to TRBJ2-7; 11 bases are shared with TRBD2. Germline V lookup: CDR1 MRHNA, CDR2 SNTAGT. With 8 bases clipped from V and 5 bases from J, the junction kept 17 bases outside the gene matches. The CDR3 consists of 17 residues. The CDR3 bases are TGTGCCAGCCTGACTAGCGGGACTAAGAAGAGGGCTAACGAGCAGTACTTC. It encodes CASLTSGTKKRANEQYF.

The CDR3 DNA follows: TGCGCCAGCAGCTTGGGGGCCGGGACTCTTAATGAAAAACTGTTTTTT. Translation gives CASSLGAGTLNEKLFF. The chain is built from TRBV5-1 and TRBJ1-4, with D maybe TRBD1 (5 bases). Germline V gene sequence: CDR1 SGHRS, CDR2 YFSETQ. V was trimmed by 0 bases and J by 4 bases, leaving 13 bases between them. This CDR3 contains 16 residues.

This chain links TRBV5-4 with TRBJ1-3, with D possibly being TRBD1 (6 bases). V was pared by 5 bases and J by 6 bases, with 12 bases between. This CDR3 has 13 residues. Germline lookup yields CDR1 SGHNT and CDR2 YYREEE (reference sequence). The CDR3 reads CASSGGAANTIYF. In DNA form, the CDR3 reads TGTGCCAGCAGTGGGGGGGCCGCAAACACCATATATTTT.

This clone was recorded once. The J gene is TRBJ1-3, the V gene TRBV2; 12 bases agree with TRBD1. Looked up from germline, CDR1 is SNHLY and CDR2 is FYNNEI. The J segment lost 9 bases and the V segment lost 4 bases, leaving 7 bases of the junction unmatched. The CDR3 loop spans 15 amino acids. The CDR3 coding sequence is TGTGCCAGCAGTGGCGGGACAGGGGGCCGGGGCACCATATATTTT. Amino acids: CASSGGTGGRGTIYF. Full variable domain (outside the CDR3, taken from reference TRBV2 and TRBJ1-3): EPEVTQTPSHQVTQMGQEVILRCVPISNHLYFYWYRQILGQKVEFLVSFYNNEISEKSEIFDDQFSVERPDGSNFTLKIRSTKLEDSAMYFCASSGGTGGRGTIYFGEGSWLTVV.

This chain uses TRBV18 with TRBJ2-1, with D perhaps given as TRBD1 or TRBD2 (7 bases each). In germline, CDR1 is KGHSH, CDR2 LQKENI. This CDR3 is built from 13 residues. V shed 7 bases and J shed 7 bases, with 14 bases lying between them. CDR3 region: CASFAGGANEQFF. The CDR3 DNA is TGTGCCAGCTTCGCAGGGGGGGCGAATGAGCAGTTCTTC.

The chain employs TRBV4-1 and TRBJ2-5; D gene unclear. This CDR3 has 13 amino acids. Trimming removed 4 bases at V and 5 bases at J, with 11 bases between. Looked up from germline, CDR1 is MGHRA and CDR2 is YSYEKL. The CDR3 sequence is CASSLPLGETQYF. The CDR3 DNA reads TGCGCCAGCAGCCTACCGTTGGGGGAGACCCAGTACTTC.

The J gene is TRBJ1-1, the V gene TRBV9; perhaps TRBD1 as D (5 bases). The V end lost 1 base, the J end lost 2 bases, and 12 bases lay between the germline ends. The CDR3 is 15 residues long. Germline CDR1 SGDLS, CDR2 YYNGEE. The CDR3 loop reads CASSVTPTVNTEAFF. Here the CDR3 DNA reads TGTGCCAGCAGCGTAACACCGACAGTTAACACTGAAGCTTTCTTT.

As DNA, the CDR3 is TGTGCCAGTAGTACACAATTGCCGCCCCAGCATTTT. Translation: CASSTQLPPQHF. V usage is TRBV19 and J usage is TRBJ1-5; no reliable D call. The germline gives CDR1 LNHDA, CDR2 SQIVND (reference sequence). V lost 4 bases and J 9 bases, leaving 10 bases between the germline ends. The CDR3 sequence is 12 residues long.

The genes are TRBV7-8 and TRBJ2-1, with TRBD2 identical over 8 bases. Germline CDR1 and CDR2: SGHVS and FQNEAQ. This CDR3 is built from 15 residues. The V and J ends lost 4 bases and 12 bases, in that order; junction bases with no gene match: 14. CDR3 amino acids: CASSYASGTSLRQFF. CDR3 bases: TGTGCCAGCAGCTACGCATCCGGGACTAGTCTTAGGCAGTTCTTC.

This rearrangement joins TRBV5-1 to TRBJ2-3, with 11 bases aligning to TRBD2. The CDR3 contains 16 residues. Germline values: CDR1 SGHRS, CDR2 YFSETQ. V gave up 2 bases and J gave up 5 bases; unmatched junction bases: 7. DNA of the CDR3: TGCGCCAGCAGCTTATTAGCGGGAGGGCCCGAAGATACGCAGTATTTT. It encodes CASSLLAGGPEDTQYF. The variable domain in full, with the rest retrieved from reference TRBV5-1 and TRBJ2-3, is KAGVTQTPRYLIKTRGQQVTLSCSPISGHRSVSWYQQTPGQGLQFLFEYFSETQRNKGNFPGRFSGRQFSNSRSEMNVSTLELGDSALYLCASSLLAGGPEDTQYFGPGTRLTVL.

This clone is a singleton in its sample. The DNA for the CDR3 is TGTGCCAGCTCTCAAACGGGACAGGGACTAGTAGGCTACAATGAGCAGTTCTTC. This encodes CASSQTGQGLVGYNEQFF. The chain has TRBV18 and TRBJ2-1; D might be TRBD1 (9 bases). Trimming took off 6 bases at V and 3 bases at J, with 24 bases between the two ends. The CDR3 loop spans 18 amino acids. Germline assignment: CDR1 KGHSH and CDR2 LQKENI.

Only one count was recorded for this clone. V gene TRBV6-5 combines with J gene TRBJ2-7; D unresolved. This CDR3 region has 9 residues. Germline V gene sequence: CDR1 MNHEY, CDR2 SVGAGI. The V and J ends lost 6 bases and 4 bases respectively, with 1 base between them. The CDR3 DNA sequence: TGTGCCAGCAGGTACGAGCAGTACTTC. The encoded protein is CASRYEQYF.

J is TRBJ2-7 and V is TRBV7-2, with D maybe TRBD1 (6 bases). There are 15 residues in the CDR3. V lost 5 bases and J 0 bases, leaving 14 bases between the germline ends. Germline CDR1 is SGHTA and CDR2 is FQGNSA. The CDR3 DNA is TGTGCCAGCAGCGCCCCAGGGGCGTACTCCTACGAGCAGTACTTC. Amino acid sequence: CASSAPGAYSYEQYF.

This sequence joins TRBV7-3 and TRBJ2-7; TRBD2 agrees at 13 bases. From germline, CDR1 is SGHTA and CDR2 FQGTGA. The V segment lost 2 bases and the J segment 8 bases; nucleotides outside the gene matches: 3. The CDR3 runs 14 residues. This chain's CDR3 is CASSLGLAGAKQYF. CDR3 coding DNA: TGTGCCAGCAGCTTAGGACTAGCGGGAGCCAAGCAGTACTTC.

CDR3 sequence reads: CASSPLGGGSSYEQYF. The CDR3 region has the DNA TGTGCCAGCAGCCCCCTCGGGGGCGGGAGCTCCTACGAGCAGTACTTC. The rearrangement uses TRBV11-2 and TRBJ2-7, with D maybe TRBD2 (7 bases). Germline-derived CDR1 and CDR2 are SGHAT and FQNNGV. CDR3 length: 16 residues. The V end was cut by 5 bases, the J end by 0 bases, with 17 bases between.

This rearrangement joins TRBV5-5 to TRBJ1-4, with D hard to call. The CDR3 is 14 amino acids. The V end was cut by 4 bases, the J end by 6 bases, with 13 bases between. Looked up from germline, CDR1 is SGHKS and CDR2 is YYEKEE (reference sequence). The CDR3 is CASSRLRLDEKLFF. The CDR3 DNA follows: TGTGCCAGCAGCCGACTCCGTTTGGATGAAAAACTGTTTTTT. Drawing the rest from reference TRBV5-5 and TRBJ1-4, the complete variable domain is DAGVTQSPTHLIKTRGQQVTLRCSPISGHKSVSWYQQVLGQGPQFIFQYYEKEERGRGNFPDRFSARQFPNYSSELNVNALLLGDSALYLCASSRLRLDEKLFFGSGTQLSVL.

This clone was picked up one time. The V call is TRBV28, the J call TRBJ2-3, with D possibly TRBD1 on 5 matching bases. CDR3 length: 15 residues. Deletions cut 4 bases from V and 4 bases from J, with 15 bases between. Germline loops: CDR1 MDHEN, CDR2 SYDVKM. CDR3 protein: CASSSQGRVPDTQYF. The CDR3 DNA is TGTGCCAGCAGTTCGCAGGGAAGGGTCCCAGATACGCAGTATTTT. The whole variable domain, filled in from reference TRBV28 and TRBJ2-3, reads DVKVTQSSRYLVKRTGEKVFLECVQDMDHENMFWYRQDPGLGLRLIYFSYDVKMKEKGDIPEGYSVSREKKERFSLILESASTNQTSMYLCASSSQGRVPDTQYFGPGTRLTVL.

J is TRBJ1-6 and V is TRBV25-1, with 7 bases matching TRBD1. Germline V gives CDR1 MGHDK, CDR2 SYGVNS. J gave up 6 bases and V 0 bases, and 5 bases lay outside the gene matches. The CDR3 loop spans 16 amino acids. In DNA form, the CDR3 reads TGTGCCAGCAGTGAATATAGGGGGCAGGGTAATTCACCCCTCCACTTT. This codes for CASSEYRGQGNSPLHF.

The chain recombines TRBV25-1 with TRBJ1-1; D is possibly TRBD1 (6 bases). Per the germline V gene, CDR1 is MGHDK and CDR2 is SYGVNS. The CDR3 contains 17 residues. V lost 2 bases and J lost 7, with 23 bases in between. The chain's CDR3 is CASSEVGRGPLGSEAFF. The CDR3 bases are TGTGCCAGCAGTGAAGTAGGACGGGGGCCCTTAGGAAGTGAAGCTTTCTTT.

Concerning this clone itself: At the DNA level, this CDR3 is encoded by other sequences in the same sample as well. CDR3 loop: CASSLQGSSTDTQYF. DNA for the CDR3: TGTGCCAGCAGCTTGCAGGGCTCTAGCACAGATACGCAGTATTTT. This chain uses TRBV7-2 with TRBJ2-3; weak D call: TRBD1 (5 bases). There are 15 residues in the CDR3. The ends were cut back, 3 bases at V and 0 bases at J, with 10 bases in the middle. In germline, CDR1 is SGHTA, CDR2 FQGNSA.

As DNA, the CDR3 is TGTGCCTGGAGTCCCCGGGACAGGGGATCTGCTTCACCCCTCCACTTT. As protein: CAWSPRDRGSASPLHF. The rearrangement uses TRBV30 and TRBJ1-6; 10 bases map to TRBD1. The V segment lost 2 bases and the J segment 9 bases; nucleotides outside the gene matches: 10. CDR1 and CDR2 from the germline V gene are GTSNPN and SVGIG (reference sequence). The CDR3 totals 16 residues.

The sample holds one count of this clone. The chain's CDR3 is CASSAQRRTGEYF. The CDR3 DNA is TGTGCCAGCAGCGCCCAGCGTCGGACAGGGGAGTATTTT. The V gene is TRBV2, the J gene TRBJ2-3; 9 nucleotides match TRBD1. Germline-derived CDR1 and CDR2 are SNHLY and FYNNEI. The CDR3 contains 13 residues. Trimming removed 6 bases from V and 13 bases from J; junction bases left unmatched: 11. The variable domain in full, with the rest retrieved from reference TRBV2 and TRBJ2-3, is EPEVTQTPSHQVTQMGQEVILRCVPISNHLYFYWYRQILGQKVEFLVSFYNNEISEKSEIFDDQFSVERPDGSNFTLKIRSTKLEDSAMYFCASSAQRRTGEYFGPGTRLTVL.